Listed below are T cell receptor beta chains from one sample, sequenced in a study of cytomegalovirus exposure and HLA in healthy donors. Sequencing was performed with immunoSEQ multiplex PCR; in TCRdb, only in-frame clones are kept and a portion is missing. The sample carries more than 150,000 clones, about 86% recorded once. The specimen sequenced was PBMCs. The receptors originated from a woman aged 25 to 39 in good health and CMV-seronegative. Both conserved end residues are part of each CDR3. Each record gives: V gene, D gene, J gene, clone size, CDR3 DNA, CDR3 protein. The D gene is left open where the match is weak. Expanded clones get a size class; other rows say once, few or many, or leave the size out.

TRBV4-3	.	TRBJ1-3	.	TGCGCCAGCAGCCAAGATACGGGATCAGGAAACACCATATATTTT	CASSQDTGSGNTIYF
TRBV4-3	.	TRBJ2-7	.	TGCGCCAGCAGCCAAAAGTCTAGTCGGGAAAAATCCTACGAGCAGTACTTC	CASSQKSSREKSYEQYF
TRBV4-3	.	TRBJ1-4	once	TGCGCCAGCAGCCAAAGCAGACAGTATAATGAAAAACTGTTTTTT	CASSQSRQYNEKLFF
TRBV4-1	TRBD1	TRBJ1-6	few	TGCGCCAGCAGCCAAGAGACAGGGAATTCACCCCTCCACTTT	CASSQETGNSPLHF
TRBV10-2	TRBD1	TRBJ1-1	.	TGCGCCACCAAACAGGGGGTGGGGAACACTGAAGCTTTCTTT	CATKQGVGNTEAFF
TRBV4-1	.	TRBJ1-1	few	TGCGCCAGCAGCCAAGGGTACAGGTTGAGCACTGAAGCTTTCTTT	CASSQGYRLSTEAFF
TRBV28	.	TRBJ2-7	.	TGTGCCAGCAGGGTCTACGAGCAGTACTTC	CASRVYEQYF
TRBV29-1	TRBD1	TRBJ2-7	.	TGCAGCGTTGCCGGGACAGGGGTCTTCGAGCAGTACTTC	CSVAGTGVFEQYF
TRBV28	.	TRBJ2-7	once	TGTGCCAGCAGCTCCTACTACGAGCAGTACTTC	CASSSYYEQYF
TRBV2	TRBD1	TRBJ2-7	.	TGTGCCAGCAGTCCCGACAGGGGGCGCACCGAGCAGTACTTC	CASSPDRGRTEQYF
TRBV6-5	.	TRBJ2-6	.	TGTGCCAGCAGTTTCGAGCACTCTGGGGCCAACGGCCTGACTTTC	CASSFEHSGANGLTF
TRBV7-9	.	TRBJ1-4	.	TGTGCCAGCAGCTTATTCTGGACGGACTACCGGGGACTCGAAAAACTGTTTTTT	CASSLFWTDYRGLEKLFF
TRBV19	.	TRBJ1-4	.	TGTGCCAGCTCCCGGGGGATTGCAACTAATGAAAAACTGTTTTTT	CASSRGIATNEKLFF
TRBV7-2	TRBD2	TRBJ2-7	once	TGTGCCAGCAGCCTTGGACTAGCGGGTGCCGTCCAGGCCGAGCAGTACTTC	CASSLGLAGAVQAEQYF
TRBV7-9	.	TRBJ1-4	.	TGTGCCAGCGGGTTAGGTCCCTCGGCTAATGAAAAACTGTTTTTT	CASGLGPSANEKLFF
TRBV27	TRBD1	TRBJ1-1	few	TGTGCCAGCAGTACGATAGACAGGGTTTCAGCTTTCTTT	CASSTIDRVSAFF
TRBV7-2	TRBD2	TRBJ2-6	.	TGTGCCAGCAGCTTGGTTCTAGCGGGATATGGGGCCAACGTCCTGACTTTC	CASSLVLAGYGANVLTF
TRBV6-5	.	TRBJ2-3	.	TGTGCCAGCAGTTGGCAGGGTAGCACAGATACGCAGTATTTT	CASSWQGSTDTQYF
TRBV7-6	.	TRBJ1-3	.	TGTGCCAGCAGCTTGACAGTCGCCTCTGGAAACACCATATATTTT	CASSLTVASGNTIYF
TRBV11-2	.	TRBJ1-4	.	TGTGCCAGCAGCTTAGTTGCGACACTCTTGAATGAAAAACTGTTTTTT	CASSLVATLLNEKLFF
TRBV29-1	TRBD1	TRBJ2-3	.	TGCAGCGCGACGGGACAGTCTTTAGATACGCAGTATTTT	CSATGQSLDTQYF
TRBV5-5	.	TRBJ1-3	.	TGTGCCAGCAGCCGTTCCGGACTGGCACCGGGGATTAACACCATATATTTT	CASSRSGLAPGINTIYF
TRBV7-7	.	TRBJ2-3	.	TGTGCTAGCAGCTTAGGGGCCAGCTTCGGAGATACGCAGTATTTT	CASSLGASFGDTQYF
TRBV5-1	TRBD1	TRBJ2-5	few	TGCGCCAGCAGCTTCCGACAGGGCCAAGAGACCCAGTACTTC	CASSFRQGQETQYF
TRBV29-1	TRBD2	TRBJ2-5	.	TGCAGCGTTGAAATAGCGGGGGGGCCCCAGACCCAGTACTTC	CSVEIAGGPQTQYF
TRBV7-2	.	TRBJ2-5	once	TGTGCCAGCAGCCCCCTCCCCGCCACCGGTCAGGGAGAGACCCAGTACTTC	CASSPLPATGQGETQYF
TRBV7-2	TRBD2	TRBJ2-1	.	TGTGCCAGCAGCAGCGGACTAGCGGGGTACAATGAGCAGTTCTTC	CASSSGLAGYNEQFF
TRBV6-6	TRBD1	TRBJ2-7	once	TGTGCCAGCAGACCCGGACAGGGTTCACTCGAGCAGTACTTC	CASRPGQGSLEQYF
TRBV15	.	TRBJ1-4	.	TGTGCCACCAGCAGAGACAGTAGGGGAACTAATGAAAAACTGTTTTTT	CATSRDSRGTNEKLFF
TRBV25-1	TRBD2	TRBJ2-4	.	TGTGCCAGCAGTGTCAGCGGGAGGGAAAACATTCAGTACTTC	CASSVSGRENIQYF
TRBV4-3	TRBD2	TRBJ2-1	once	TGCGCCAGCAGCCAAGGGGTGCGGGGGGGCGGCCATGAGCAGTTCTTC	CASSQGVRGGGHEQFF
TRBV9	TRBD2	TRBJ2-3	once	TGTGCCAGCAGCGTAGGGGGACTAGCGGGAGGAACCACAGATACGCAGTATTTT	CASSVGGLAGGTTDTQYF
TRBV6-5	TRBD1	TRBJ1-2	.	TGTGCCAGCAGAACCGACAGGGGGGAGGACTACGGCTACACCTTC	CASRTDRGEDYGYTF
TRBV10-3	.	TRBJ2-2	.	TGTGCCATCAGTGACAGGGGATACACCGGGGAGCTGTTTTTT	CAISDRGYTGELFF
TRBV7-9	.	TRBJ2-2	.	TGTGCCAGCGCCCAGAGGGCCACCGGGGAGCTGTTTTTT	CASAQRATGELFF
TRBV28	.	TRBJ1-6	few	TGTGCCAGCAGTCCTCTGGAGTCTCATAATTCACCCCTCCACTTT	CASSPLESHNSPLHF
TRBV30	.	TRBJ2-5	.	TGTGCCTGGAGTGTCAACAGCCAAGAGACCCAGTACTTC	CAWSVNSQETQYF
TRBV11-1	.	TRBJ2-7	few	TGTGCCAGCAGCTTTAACTACGAGCAGTACTTC	CASSFNYEQYF
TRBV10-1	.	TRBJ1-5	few	TGCGCCAGCAGCCCGAATCAGCCCCAGCATTTT	CASSPNQPQHF
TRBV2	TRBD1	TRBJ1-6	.	TGTGCCAGCAGTGGACAGGGGGTGGATAATTCACCCCTCCACTTT	CASSGQGVDNSPLHF
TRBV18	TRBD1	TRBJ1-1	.	TGTGCCAGCTCACCACGCTTTTCGGGCGGGACAGGGGGGCCGAACACTGAAGCTTTCTTT	CASSPRFSGGTGGPNTEAFF
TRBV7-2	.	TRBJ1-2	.	TGTGCCAGCAGCTTGGGGCAAAACTATGGCTACACCTTC	CASSLGQNYGYTF
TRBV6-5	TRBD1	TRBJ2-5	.	TGTGCCAGCAGCCCCGGACAGGCCTTAGGGGAGACCCAGTACTTC	CASSPGQALGETQYF
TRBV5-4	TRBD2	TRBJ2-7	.	TGTGCCAGCAGCTCCGGGACTAGCGGGGGCTACGAGCAGTACTTC	CASSSGTSGGYEQYF
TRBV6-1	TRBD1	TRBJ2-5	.	TGTGCCAGCAGGAACAGGGGGGAGCTGGAGACCCAGTACTTC	CASRNRGELETQYF
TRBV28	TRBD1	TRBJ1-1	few	TGTGCCAGCAGTTTATCCGGGACAGGGAGAACTGAAGCTTTCTTT	CASSLSGTGRTEAFF
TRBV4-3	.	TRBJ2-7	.	TGCGCCAGCAGCCAAGACTTAAGCGGGTCCCCCTACGAGCAGTACTTC	CASSQDLSGSPYEQYF
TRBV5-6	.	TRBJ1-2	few	TGTGCCAGCAGCTTGGGGGAGATTGGCTACACCTTC	CASSLGEIGYTF
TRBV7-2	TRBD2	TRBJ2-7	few	TGTGCCAGCAGCTTAAGGGCGGCTAGCGGGAGTCTCAGCTCCTACGAGCAGTACTTC	CASSLRAASGSLSSYEQYF
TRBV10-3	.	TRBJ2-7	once	TGTGCCATCAGTGAGTCGGGGGGACAGACCTACGAGCAGTACTTC	CAISESGGQTYEQYF
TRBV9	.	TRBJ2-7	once	TGTGCCAGCAGCGAGGGGTCAGCGAGTGGCTCCTACGAGCAGTACTTC	CASSEGSASGSYEQYF
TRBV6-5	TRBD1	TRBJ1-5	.	TGTGCCAGCAGCCTGGGACAGCGTGGCCAGCCCCAGCATTTT	CASSLGQRGQPQHF
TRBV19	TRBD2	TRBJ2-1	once	TGTGCCAGTAGTATTGAAGGGACTAGCGGATACCTAACCTACAATGAGCAGTTCTTC	CASSIEGTSGYLTYNEQFF
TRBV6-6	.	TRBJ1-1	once	TGTGCCAGCAGTTACGTCAGGGAAGAAGCTTTCTTT	CASSYVREEAFF
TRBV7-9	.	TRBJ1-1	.	TGTGCCAGCAGCCCCCTCCCCAACACTGAAGCTTTCTTT	CASSPLPNTEAFF
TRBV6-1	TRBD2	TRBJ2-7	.	TGTGCCAGCAGCGAACGCCTAGCGGGGAGAGACGAGCAGTACTTC	CASSERLAGRDEQYF
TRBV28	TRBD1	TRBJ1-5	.	TGTGCCAGCAGCCCACAGGGGCACGTTAGTCAGCCCCAGCATTTT	CASSPQGHVSQPQHF